This entry concerns a single T cell receptor (beta chain). This record belongs to a study of cytotoxic CD8 clonotypes in ibrutinib-treated CLL. Study-wide background: Productive templates averaged around 250,000 per sample, and productive rearrangements some 96,000.

Libraries of TCR beta were made from 1.5 to 2.5 micrograms of genomic DNA that came from cryopreserved PBMCs. Sequencing was performed with immunoSEQ multiplex PCR; in TCRdb, only in-frame clones are kept and a portion is missing. The sample shows 110,000 to 150,000 clones, roughly three quarters of them seen only once. Germline V gene data show CDR1 as ENHRY and CDR2 as SYGVKD. Trimming shortened V by 0 bases and J by 8 bases, and 11 bases separated the two germline ends. The CDR3 contains 14 residues. Source: PBMCs, taken after 24 months of ibrutinib treatment. This TCR came from a human donor with chronic lymphocytic leukemia. The chain is built from TRBV10-3 and TRBJ2-1; TRBD2 is a possible D gene (6 bases). The CDR3 here is CAISESSGGDEQFF. CDR3 in DNA: TGTGCCATCAGTGAGTCGTCGGGCGGGGATGAGCAGTTCTTC.